This entry concerns a single TCR beta chain. Its antigen is unknown. Per-base quality was not reported, and no clone a single base away is much larger than it. TCRdb records Illumina NovaSeq 6000 as the sequencer. Using 5'RACE with constant-segment primers, TCRalpha and TCRbeta cDNA libraries were constructed, with sample barcodes and unique molecular identifiers added in the process. RNA was extracted from every sample with Trizol reagent. Amplification of the libraries took two PCR steps, and the second step added a second sample barcode plus Illumina TruSeq adapters. Sequencing of libraries was performed on an Illumina NovaSeq with 2 x 150 bp paired-end reads. The paper's data handling went like this. Reads were demultiplexed and collapsed into UMI-guided consensus sequences with migec v1.2.7. Using mixcr v2.1.11, the UMI consensuses were aligned to TRA and TRB V and J templates and assembled into clonotypes. Clonotypes were classified as expanded or contracted when called significant by both edgeR and NoisET, with noise models trained on biological replicates. edgeR calls used a false discovery rate-adjusted p below 0.01 and a log2 fold-change threshold of 1. As an exploratory analysis of dynamics, PCA with hierarchical clustering was applied to max-normalized trajectories of the 1000 most abundant clonotypes. The CD4 or CD8 phenotype of responding clones was assigned using the separately sequenced CD4+ and CD8+ repertoires. TCRdb reworked the public reads: Q25 trimming with fastp, MiXCR clone assembly, productive beta chains retained. Each entry merges the rows of one CDR3 protein and shows their most common DNA and genes. TCRdb's processing, not the authors', yielded these V and J calls. Present in this sample are more than 450,000 distinct CDR3 sequences, about a sixth of which were seen just once. The ten largest clonotypes hold around 11% of the sample.

Ficoll-Paque density gradient centrifugation was used to isolate PBMCs. Clipping removes 5 bases from V and 2 bases from J, with 8 as the unmatched junction base count. CDR1 is given as SGHTA and CDR2 as FQGNSA, both from the germline V gene. The CDR3 contains 17 residues, cysteine and phenylalanine counted. The only DNA kept is the CDR3, 51 bases in frame from the first base. The sample originates from a study of T-cell memory formation after mild COVID-19 (dated by TCRdb to about 2021). Study-wide context: Most TCR sequence clusters were specific to one of the two donors. In two donors, T-cell clones that expanded and contracted after mild COVID-19 were tracked by sequencing TCRalpha and TCRbeta repertoires over time. Two young, previously healthy adult volunteers, one female and one male, were included in the cohort.

What the research found in general, with its limitations: Some responding clones were found in pre-infection memory, which suggests that pre-existing cross-reactive memory T cells took part in the SARS-CoV-2 response. Only two mild cases were covered by the study, and larger cohorts that include severe cases with pre-infection samples were considered necessary. Contracting CD4+ clones turned up mainly in the CM and EM memory subsets, whereas EMRA was where CD8+ clones were enriched. Clones that contracted from day 15 to 85 showed balanced CD4/CD8 phenotypes, whereas a second wave of clones that expanded from day 15 to 37 leaned towards CD4+. The second-wave clones that peaked on day 37 were not confirmed to be SARS-CoV-2 specific.

The sequence was collected from an adult woman who had mild COVID-19 (a few samples of this study predate the infection). The sample titles of this study are shuffled in the database, so cell type and time point are left out; the donor was told from shared clones. What was sequenced was PBMCs or a T cell subset sorted from them (not recorded which). The V gene is TRBV7-2 and the J gene is TRBJ2-5, with 13 central nucleotides matching TRBD2. The encoded CDR3 is CASSARRLAGGQETQYF. DNA sequence: TGTGCCAGCAGCGCCCGCCGACTAGCGGGAGGTCAAGAGACCCAGTACTTC.